The rows below give T cell receptor beta chains drawn from one sample of a study of response to subunit inactivated influenza vaccine. From the RT-PCR reads, TCRdb called clonotypes with MiXCR, one entry per CDR3 protein. The sample contains approximately 310,000 distinct CDR3 sequences, about a fifth of which appear only once. This specimen was PBMCs from blood, taken 21 months after vaccination. The receptors here all came from a man aged 45-69 years who received an inactivated influenza vaccine. Both conserved end residues are trimmed from each CDR3. A D gene is named only where the DNA matches it firmly.

d_gene: NA; v_gene: TRBV6-6; CDR3aa: ASSYLNAEAF
d_gene: NA; v_gene: TRBV2; CDR3aa: ASVLEGTEAF
d_gene: NA; v_gene: TRBV10-3; CDR3aa: AIREQGLASGYT
d_gene: TRBD1; v_gene: TRBV6-1; CDR3aa: ASSETGEGSPLH
d_gene: TRBD1; v_gene: TRBV10-2; CDR3aa: ASGTGRSTEAF
d_gene: NA; v_gene: TRBV20-1; CDR3aa: SARDPGQRSGNTIY
d_gene: TRBD2; v_gene: TRBV5-4; CDR3aa: ASSASGTSAYEQY
d_gene: NA; v_gene: TRBV20-1; CDR3aa: SASRGPYSGANVLT
d_gene: TRBD2; v_gene: TRBV7-8; CDR3aa: ASSSTSGRAGEQF
d_gene: NA; v_gene: TRBV20-1; CDR3aa: SARTSMGNTEAF
d_gene: NA; v_gene: TRBV5-1; CDR3aa: ASSPTTNTEAF
d_gene: NA; v_gene: TRBV20-1; CDR3aa: SARLGAWNQPQH
d_gene: NA; v_gene: TRBV28; CDR3aa: ASSLLDLGETDTQY
d_gene: NA; v_gene: TRBV20-1; CDR3aa: SVGQTYEQY
d_gene: NA; v_gene: TRBV20-1; CDR3aa: SARGGSGRNQPQH
d_gene: NA; v_gene: TRBV4-2; CDR3aa: ASSHDRDGAYEQY
d_gene: NA; v_gene: TRBV29-1; CDR3aa: SVGGGSNLGTDTQY